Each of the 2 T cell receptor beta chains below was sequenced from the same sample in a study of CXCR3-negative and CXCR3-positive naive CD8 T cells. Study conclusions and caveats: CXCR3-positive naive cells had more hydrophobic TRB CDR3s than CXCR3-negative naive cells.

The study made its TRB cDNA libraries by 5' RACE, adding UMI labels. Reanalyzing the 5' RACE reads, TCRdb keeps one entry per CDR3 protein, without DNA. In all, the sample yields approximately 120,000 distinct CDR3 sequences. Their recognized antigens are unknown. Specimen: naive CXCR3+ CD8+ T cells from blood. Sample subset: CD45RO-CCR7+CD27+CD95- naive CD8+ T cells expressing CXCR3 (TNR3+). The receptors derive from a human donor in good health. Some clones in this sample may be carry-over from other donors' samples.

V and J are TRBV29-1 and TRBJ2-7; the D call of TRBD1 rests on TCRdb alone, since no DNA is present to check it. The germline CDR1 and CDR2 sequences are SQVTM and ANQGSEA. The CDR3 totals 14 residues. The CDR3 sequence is CSVETGDSHYEQYF.

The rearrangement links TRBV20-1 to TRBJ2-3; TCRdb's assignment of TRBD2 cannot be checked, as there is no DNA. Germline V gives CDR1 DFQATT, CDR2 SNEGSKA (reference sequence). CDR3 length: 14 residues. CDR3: CSARGGLVVDTQYF.